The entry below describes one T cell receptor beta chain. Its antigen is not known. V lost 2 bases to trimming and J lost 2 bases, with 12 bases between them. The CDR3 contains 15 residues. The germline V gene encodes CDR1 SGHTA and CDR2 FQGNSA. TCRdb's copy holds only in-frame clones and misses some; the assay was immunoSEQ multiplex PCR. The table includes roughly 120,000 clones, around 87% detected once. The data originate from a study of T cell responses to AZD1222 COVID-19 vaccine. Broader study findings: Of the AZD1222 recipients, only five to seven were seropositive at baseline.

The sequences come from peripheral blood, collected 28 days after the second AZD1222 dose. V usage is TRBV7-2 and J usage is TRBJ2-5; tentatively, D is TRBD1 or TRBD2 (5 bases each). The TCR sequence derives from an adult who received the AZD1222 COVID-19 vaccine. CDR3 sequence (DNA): TGTGCCAGCAGCTTAAGGCTGGGGGAACAAGAGACCCAGTACTTC. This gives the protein CASSLRLGEQETQYF.